The 21 T cell receptor beta chains below were found in one sample sequenced in a study of cytomegalovirus exposure and HLA in healthy donors (dated by TCRdb to 2017 to 2019). Receptors were amplified or captured by the immunoSEQ multiplex PCR assay. Held by TCRdb, this immuneACCESS table contains in-frame sequences only and omits some clones. Under half of the omission traces to an unresolved V gene where checked; the cause of the rest is unknown. The sample table records hundreds of thousands of clones; 75% to 90% of these occur just once. Over 0.75% of the sample comes from the top ten. Sample: PBMCs. The receptors come from a woman under 30 in good health and CMV-seronegative.

On this clone: Other DNA sequences in this sample translate to the same CDR3. This rearrangement joins TRBV9 to TRBJ2-1; 7 bases map to TRBD2. The V gene's germline CDR1 is SGDLS and CDR2 YYNGEE. Trimming took 3 bases from V and 4 from J; bases not matched to a gene: 7. This CDR3 region has 15 residues. The chain's CDR3 is CASSGSGASYNEQFF. The CDR3 DNA follows: TGTGCCAGCAGCGGAAGCGGGGCCAGTTACAATGAGCAGTTCTTC. The full variable domain, in which reference TRBV9 and TRBJ2-1 provide the parts outside the CDR3, is DSGVTQTPKHLITATGQRVTLRCSPRSGDLSVYWYQQSLDQGLQFLIQYYNGEERAKGNILERFSAQQFPDLHSELNLSSLELGDSALYFCASSGSGASYNEQFFGPGTRLTVL.

The V call is TRBV6-5, the J call TRBJ1-5, with D hard to call. The CDR3 length is 16 residues. Looked up from germline, CDR1 is MNHEY and CDR2 is SVGAGI. Trimming removed 4 bases from V and 0 bases from J, with 13 bases in between. The CDR3 spells CASSSNPAVSNQPQHF. Here the CDR3 DNA reads TGTGCCAGCAGTTCCAATCCGGCGGTTAGCAATCAGCCCCAGCATTTT.

The chain employs TRBV11-2 and TRBJ1-1, with TRBD1 identical over 8 bases. Germline lookup yields CDR1 SGHAT and CDR2 FQNNGV. V dropped 1 base and J dropped 5; count of bases not matched to a gene: 6. This CDR3 has 15 residues. The CDR3, as DNA: TGTGCCAGCAGCTTAGGGACAGGGAAGGGAACTGAAGCTTTCTTT. As protein: CASSLGTGKGTEAFF.

The chain carries TRBV7-2 and TRBJ1-2, with a possible D match to TRBD1 (5 bases). The CDR3 totals 14 residues. Germline-derived CDR1 and CDR2 are SGHTA and FQGNSA. V was trimmed by 5 bases and J by 8 bases, leaving 18 bases between them. CDR3 region: CASSLTSDNRGYTF. The CDR3 DNA follows: TGTGCCAGCAGCCTTACCTCGGACAATAGGGGCTACACCTTC.

This rearrangement joins TRBV11-2 to TRBJ2-1; 8 nucleotides align to TRBD2. J was trimmed by 10 bases and V by 5 bases; bases with no gene match: 10. The CDR3 has 14 amino acids. Germline lookup yields CDR1 SGHAT and CDR2 FQNNGV. CDR3: CASSHLTGGREQFF. CDR3 nucleotides: TGTGCCAGCAGCCACCTAACGGGAGGGCGGGAGCAGTTCTTC.

This chain joins TRBV6-6 and TRBJ2-2, with no clear D. The CDR3 sequence is 13 residues long. The germline V gene has CDR1 MNHNY and CDR2 SVGAGI (reference sequence). V lost 2 bases to trimming and J lost 6 bases, with 7 bases between them. This CDR3 reads CASSYQEAGELFF. The CDR3 DNA sequence: TGTGCCAGCAGTTACCAGGAAGCCGGGGAGCTGTTTTTT.

The rearrangement uses TRBV6-5 and TRBJ2-5; D might be TRBD2 (5 bases). Germline-derived CDR1 and CDR2 are MNHEY and SVGAGI. V was clipped by 0 bases and J by 5 bases, with 13 bases between them. The CDR3 has 15 amino acids. CDR3 DNA sequence: TGTGCCAGCAGTTACTCGCCGGGAATTGGGGAGACCCAGTACTTC. This encodes CASSYSPGIGETQYF.

This sequence joins TRBV14 and TRBJ1-2, with D uncertain. CDR3 length: 14 amino acids. In germline, CDR1 is SGHDN, CDR2 FVKESK. V was clipped by 4 bases and J by 4 bases, with 13 bases between them. In DNA, the CDR3 is TGTGCCAGCAGCCCGGCGACACCTTTCTATGGCTACACCTTC. As protein: CASSPATPFYGYTF. The whole variable domain, remainder taken from reference TRBV14 and TRBJ1-2, is EAGVTQFPSHSVIEKGQTVTLRCDPISGHDNLYWYRRVMGKEIKFLLHFVKESKQDESGMPNNRFLAERTGGTYSTLKVQPAELEDSGVYFCASSPATPFYGYTFGSGTRLTVV.

V gene TRBV6-5 combines with J gene TRBJ1-3; no clear D. Germline V gives CDR1 MNHEY, CDR2 SVGAGI. The CDR3 contains 11 residues. V was clipped by 11 bases and J by 4 bases, with 9 bases between them. DNA for the CDR3: TGTGCCTGCCGTAGCGGAAACACCATATATTTT. Residues: CACRSGNTIYF.

The rearrangement uses TRBV5-8 and TRBJ1-1; 8 nucleotides align to TRBD1. Per germline, CDR1 SGHTS and CDR2 YDEGEE. The J segment lost 5 bases and the V segment lost 3 bases, leaving 3 bases of the junction unmatched. The CDR3 has 13 amino acids. CDR3 in DNA: TGTGCCAGCAGCTACCGGACAGGGACTGAAGCTTTCTTT. It codes for CASSYRTGTEAFF.

The chain uses TRBV9 and TRBJ2-7; 7 nucleotides line up with TRBD2. Per germline, CDR1 SGDLS and CDR2 YYNGEE. V lost 0 bases, J lost 12 bases, and 6 bases stayed unmatched. The CDR3 is made up of 12 amino acids. CDR3 coding DNA: TGTGCCAGCAGCGTAGTGGCGGGAGTACTGTACTTC. Translated: CASSVVAGVLYF.

The V and J genes are TRBV5-3 and TRBJ2-3; D remains ambiguous. TRBV5-3 is treated as an ORF (open reading frame) with a function not yet certain. The V gene lost 0 bases and the J gene lost 4 bases, with 6 bases spanning the gap. This CDR3 region has 13 residues. CDR3 region: CARSLGAADTQYF. CDR3 DNA sequence: TGTGCCAGAAGCTTGGGTGCGGCAGATACGCAGTATTTT.

This chain uses TRBV2 with TRBJ2-7; 8 nucleotides align to TRBD1. Unmatched junction bases numbered 6, after V lost 6 bases and J lost 5 bases. The CDR3 sequence is 13 residues long. The germline gives CDR1 SNHLY, CDR2 FYNNEI. The chain's CDR3 is CASRGDRHDEQYF. Here the CDR3 DNA reads TGTGCCAGCAGAGGGGACAGGCACGACGAGCAGTACTTC.

This clone appeared once. The chain recombines TRBV7-6 with TRBJ1-1; 8 nucleotides align to TRBD1. The CDR3 totals 14 residues. Trimming cost V 5 bases and J 2 bases; bases outside gene matches: 4. Germline CDR1 reads SGHVS; CDR2 reads FNYEAQ. CDR3 residues: CASSRTGHNTEAFF. The CDR3 region has the DNA TGTGCCAGCAGCCGGACAGGGCATAACACTGAAGCTTTCTTT. The whole variable domain, remainder taken from reference TRBV7-6 and TRBJ1-1, is GAGVSQSPRYKVTKRGQDVALRCDPISGHVSLYWYRQALGQGPEFLTYFNYEAQQDKSGLPNDRFSAERPEGSISTLTIQRTEQRDSAMYRCASSRTGHNTEAFFGQGTRLTVV.

This clone was observed once. V usage is TRBV28 and J usage is TRBJ2-7; 11 positions match TRBD2. The CDR3 loop spans 19 amino acids. CDR1 is MDHEN, CDR2 SYDVKM, per germline. The V gene end was trimmed by 4 bases and the J gene end by 6 bases; junction bases not matched to a gene: 20. The CDR3: CASSSAPTSSGRKGREQYF. Here the CDR3 DNA reads TGTGCCAGCAGTTCCGCACCTACCTCTAGCGGGAGGAAGGGTCGCGAGCAGTACTTC.

V is TRBV28 and J is TRBJ2-1; D is ambiguous. This CDR3 has 12 amino acids. From germline, CDR1 is MDHEN and CDR2 SYDVKM. V was pared by 6 bases and J by 6 bases, with 9 bases between. The CDR3 DNA reads TGTGCCAGCAGCCCGAGAACCAATGAGCAGTTCTTC. Encoded protein: CASSPRTNEQFF.

The rearrangement links TRBV4-1 to TRBJ2-3; 8 nucleotides agree with TRBD2. Germline trimming cut 6 bases from V and 2 bases from J; bases unmatched to any gene: 4. This CDR3 contains 14 residues. Germline loops: CDR1 MGHRA, CDR2 YSYEKL. CDR3: CASRTSESTDTQYF. CDR3 coding DNA: TGCGCCAGCAGGACTAGCGAATCCACAGATACGCAGTATTTT.

J is TRBJ1-1 and V is TRBV18; 7 bases match TRBD1. Germline V gene lookup returns CDR1 KGHSH and CDR2 LQKENI. This CDR3 is built from 16 residues. The trim removed 3 bases at V and 0 bases at J, leaving 7 bases unmatched. CDR3 DNA: TGTGCCAGCTCACCTGACAGGGCTGGGATGAACACTGAAGCTTTCTTT. This encodes CASSPDRAGMNTEAFF.

The gene calls are TRBV6-1 and TRBJ1-5, with D unresolved. The CDR3 is 13 residues long. Between the trimmed V and J ends, which lost 1 base and 7 bases, there was a span of 8 bases. Germline V CDR1 and CDR2: MNHNS, SASEGT. The DNA for the CDR3 is TGTGCCAGCAGTGAAGGGCTGTGGCAGCCCCAGCATTTT. Encoded protein: CASSEGLWQPQHF.

This chain links TRBV7-9 with TRBJ1-1; 8 bases map to TRBD1. The CDR3 extends over 16 amino acids. V lost 4 bases to trimming and J lost 1 base; unmatched junction nucleotides: 8. The V gene's germline CDR1 is SEHNR and CDR2 FQNEAQ (reference sequence). CDR3 coding DNA: TGTGCCAGCAGCTCGTCGACAGGGGTCGGGAACACTGAAGCTTTCTTT. Translated, it gives CASSSSTGVGNTEAFF. Full variable domain (rest looked up from reference TRBV7-9 and TRBJ1-1): DTGVSQNPRHKITKRGQNVTFRCDPISEHNRLYWYRQTLGQGPEFLTYFQNEAQLEKSRLLSDRFSAERPKGSFSTLEIQRTEQGDSAMYLCASSSSTGVGNTEAFFGQGTRLTVV.

This clone was seen just once. This rearrangement joins TRBV6-1 to TRBJ2-3; 11 positions agree with TRBD2. The CDR3 is 15 residues long. CDR1 and CDR2 from the germline V gene are MNHNS and SASEGT. J lost 1 base, V lost 9 bases, and 6 bases had no gene match. The CDR3 DNA sequence: TGTGCCAGTAGAGCACTAGCGGGGGGCACAGATACGCAGTATTTT. It is translated as CASRALAGGTDTQYF.